This TCR beta chain was recovered during a study of tumor-infiltrating lymphocytes in primary liver carcinoma. Overall study context: Roughly 3.5 to 8 million productive TCRbeta reads came from each sample, comparable across tissue types. General study findings and limits: A significantly higher top-250-clone fraction was recorded for tumors than for blood (p = 0.039). Only around 7.5-25% of top clones occurred in all five tumor regions.

This clonotype was picked up one time. Antigen unknown. One junction end disagrees with the germline gene, perhaps due to a read error. Priming with a constant-region primer yielded TCR beta cDNA from around 0.45 ug total RNA. Construction of TCR beta libraries relied on three successive nested multiplex PCR rounds employing slightly modified ARM-PCR. TCRdb independently ran MiXCR on the multiplex PCR reads; one entry per CDR3 protein. The data contain tens of thousands of distinct CDR3 sequences, more than 65% of them singletons. Without any cell sorting, about 20-31 mg of bulk tissue yielded co-extracted RNA and DNA. This TCR was recovered from a man aged 40-49 years with primary liver carcinoma and hepatitis B virus infection. Sequencing was performed on liver tumor tissue from sampling region 1. Subset here: tumor region T1, superior pole.

As DNA, the CDR3 is TGCGTCAGCGGCTTAGTACTCCTCTCCTACGAGCAGTACTTC. It yields the protein CVSGLVLLSYEQYF. The J gene is TRBJ2-7, the V gene TRBV11-2; D may be TRBD2 (5 bases). Germline V gene sequence: CDR1 SGHAT, CDR2 FQNNGV. This CDR3 comprises 14 residues.